This T cell receptor beta chain was identified during a study of metastatic and nonmetastatic thyroid tumors. Study as a whole: A comparison of repertoires was made across blood and tumor or nodule tissue from malignant and benign thyroid patients.

Only one count was recorded for this clone. Each patient went into thyroid surgery without having received any treatment. With MiXCR, TCRdb called clones anew from the PCR reads. The data contain 3,500 to 5,000 clones, about a third of them seen just once; the ten biggest clones take up over 45%. Trimming removed 4 bases from V and 8 bases from J; junction bases left unmatched: 2. This CDR3 is 12 amino acids long. Germline V gene lookup returns CDR1 KGHDR and CDR2 SFDVKD. The clonotype comes from a female donor with papillary thyroid cancer or a benign thyroid nodule (not recorded which). Some clones in this sample may be carry-over from other donors' samples. Sequencing was carried out using tumor tissue. The chain joins TRBV24-1 to TRBJ1-1; 8 positions match TRBD1. CDR3 loop: CATSDRQGEAFF. CDR3 DNA: TGTGCCACCAGTGACCGACAGGGGGAAGCTTTCTTT.